The 22 T cell receptor beta chains listed next were all sequenced from one sample in a study of cytomegalovirus exposure and HLA in healthy donors. PCR involved 60 Vbeta and 13 Jbeta primers. The repertoire was sequenced with immunoSEQ multiplex PCR; TCRdb's copy has only in-frame clones and lacks some. The sample includes 95,000 to 150,000 clones, 81% of them seen just once. Sequencing input: PBMCs. The origin of the receptors is a woman in her forties in good health and CMV-seronegative.

The chain couples TRBV7-9 to TRBJ1-4; D not resolved. Trimming took off 3 bases at V and 8 bases at J, with 7 bases between the two ends. From germline, CDR1 is SEHNR and CDR2 FQNEAQ (reference sequence). The CDR3 consists of 12 residues. This CDR3 is CASSFFLEKLFF. The CDR3 region has the DNA TGTGCCAGCAGCTTTTTTTTAGAAAAACTGTTTTTT.

The chain recombines TRBV2 with TRBJ2-5, with 13 bases fitting TRBD2. J gave up 10 bases and V 7 bases, and 12 bases lay outside the gene matches. The CDR3 spans 15 residues. The V gene's germline CDR1 is SNHLY and CDR2 FYNNEI. The CDR3 region is CASIMTSGGRSVQYF. The CDR3 bases are TGTGCCAGCATCATGACTAGCGGGGGGAGGTCGGTCCAGTACTTC.

The chain recombines TRBV7-3 with TRBJ1-1; 9 bases are a match to TRBD1. Looked up from germline, CDR1 is SGHTA and CDR2 is FQGTGA. V lost 6 bases and J lost 2; bases outside the gene matches: 4. This CDR3 is built from 14 residues. The CDR3 spells CASSRDRVNTEAFF. The CDR3 bases are TGTGCCAGCAGTCGGGACAGGGTAAACACTGAAGCTTTCTTT.

This chain links TRBV5-6 with TRBJ1-4; TRBD1 matches at 8 bases. Trimming cost V 0 bases and J 7 bases; bases outside gene matches: 2. CDR1 and CDR2 (germline): SGHDT, YYEEEE. CDR3 length: 14 amino acids. The CDR3 DNA is TGTGCCAGCAGCTTGGGGACAGGGAGTGAAAAACTGTTTTTT. It codes for CASSLGTGSEKLFF.

The V gene is TRBV18, the J gene TRBJ1-1, with TRBD1 as a possible D gene (6 bases). The V gene's germline CDR1 is KGHSH and CDR2 LQKENI. CDR3 length equals 16 residues. The V and J ends lost 0 bases and 4 bases respectively, with 15 bases between them. The CDR3, as DNA: TGTGCCAGCTCACCACCGGGATGGGGGCCGATCACTGAAGCTTTCTTT. It yields the protein CASSPPGWGPITEAFF.

The gene calls are TRBV5-4 and TRBJ1-2; a possible D gene is TRBD1 (6 bases). V shed 2 bases and J shed 6 bases, with 23 bases lying between them. CDR3 length: 17 residues. CDR1 is SGHNT, CDR2 YYREEE, per germline (reference sequence). In DNA, the CDR3 is TGTGCCAGCAGCTTTGAAATAACCACAGGGAATTCGCATGGCTACACCTTC. Translated: CASSFEITTGNSHGYTF.

The chain uses TRBV28 and TRBJ1-5; D is unclear. The V end was cut by 6 bases, the J end by 0 bases, with 9 bases between. The CDR3 loop spans 14 amino acids. Per the germline V gene, CDR1 is MDHEN and CDR2 is SYDVKM. CDR3 sequence: CASRTLDSNQPQHF. The CDR3 coding sequence is TGTGCCAGCAGGACTCTGGATAGCAATCAGCCCCAGCATTTT.

This chain connects TRBV2 to TRBJ1-2; TRBD1 matches 9 bases. The CDR3 extends over 17 amino acids. After removal of 2 bases from V and 8 bases from J, the junction contained 15 bases not matched to a gene. Looked up from germline, CDR1 is SNHLY and CDR2 is FYNNEI. This CDR3 is CASSESLRQGERRGYTF. The CDR3 DNA is TGTGCCAGCAGTGAATCGCTCCGACAGGGGGAGAGGCGAGGCTACACCTTC.

Of note for this clone: Other DNA sequences from this sample encode an identical CDR3 as well. This chain connects TRBV7-6 to TRBJ2-1; possibly TRBD2 for D (6 bases). The CDR3 covers 15 residues. V lost 3 bases to trimming and J lost 0 bases, with 9 bases between them. Germline V lookup: CDR1 SGHVS, CDR2 FNYEAQ. The CDR3 loop reads CASSFSGGSYNEQFF. The CDR3 DNA follows: TGTGCCAGCAGCTTTTCCGGGGGCTCCTACAATGAGCAGTTCTTC.

This clone was seen a handful of times. This rearrangement joins TRBV5-1 to TRBJ2-3; no clear D gene. This CDR3 is built from 15 residues. Germline lookup yields CDR1 SGHRS and CDR2 YFSETQ. Trimming shortened V by 0 bases and J by 1 base, and 9 bases separated the two germline ends. CDR3 DNA sequence: TGCGCCAGCAGCTTGGTATCGAGCGGCACAGATACGCAGTATTTT. This gives the protein CASSLVSSGTDTQYF.

The rearrangement links TRBV7-9 to TRBJ2-7; D uncertain. The CDR3 sequence is 14 residues long. CDR1 SEHNR and CDR2 FQNEAQ come from the germline V gene (reference sequence). Trimming removed 2 bases from V and 4 bases from J, with 12 bases in between. The CDR3 coding sequence is TGTGCCAGCAGCTTAATTGGCCCCGCTTACGAGCAGTACTTC. As protein: CASSLIGPAYEQYF.

This chain links TRBV7-2 with TRBJ2-1; TRBD2 matches 11 bases. This CDR3 has 16 residues. J was trimmed by 1 base and V by 5 bases; bases with no gene match: 4. Germline V gives CDR1 SGHTA, CDR2 FQGNSA. The DNA for the CDR3 is TGTGCCAGCAGCCAGGGACTAGCGGTATCCTACAATGAGCAGTTCTTC. Translating gives CASSQGLAVSYNEQFF.

This rearrangement joins TRBV5-1 to TRBJ1-2; unclear D gene. The V gene lost 0 bases and the J gene lost 8 bases, with 8 bases spanning the gap. The CDR3 totals 12 residues. Germline assignment: CDR1 SGHRS and CDR2 YFSETQ. In nucleotides, the CDR3 is TGCGCCAGCAGCTTGGGAGGTTACGGCTACACCTTC. It translates to CASSLGGYGYTF.

V gene TRBV7-2 combines with J gene TRBJ2-2, with a possible D match to TRBD1 (6 bases). The CDR3 is made up of 14 amino acids. Germline CDR1 and CDR2: SGHTA and FQGNSA. V was cut by 5 bases and J by 3 bases, with 10 bases left in between. The CDR3: CASSRDTYTGELFF. The CDR3 DNA reads as TGTGCCAGCAGCCGGGACACCTACACCGGGGAGCTGTTTTTT.

The sample holds a few counts of this clone. The V gene is TRBV7-2, the J gene TRBJ2-3; the match to TRBD2 covers 8 bases. The CDR3 is 16 amino acids. Per germline, CDR1 SGHTA and CDR2 FQGNSA. Germline trimming cut 1 base from V and 2 bases from J; bases unmatched to any gene: 5. CDR3 nucleotides: TGTGCCAGCAGCTTAGTAGTAGCGGGGTCCACAGATACGCAGTATTTT. Protein: CASSLVVAGSTDTQYF.

V and J are TRBV6-4 and TRBJ1-1; 11 nucleotides line up with TRBD1. The CDR3 is made up of 15 amino acids. The germline CDR1 and CDR2 sequences are MRHNA and SNTAGT. J gave up 4 bases and V 5 bases, and 6 bases lay outside the gene matches. The CDR3 is CASSSTGTGGTEAFF. The CDR3 DNA is TGTGCCAGCAGTTCTACCGGGACAGGGGGCACTGAAGCTTTCTTT.

The V and J genes are TRBV5-1 and TRBJ2-7; the D gene is possibly TRBD2 (6 bases). The CDR3 covers 15 residues. The germline CDR1 and CDR2 sequences are SGHRS and YFSETQ. The V gene lost 0 bases and the J gene lost 3 bases, with 13 bases spanning the gap. In DNA form, the CDR3 reads TGCGCCAGCAGCTTGGAGGAGGGGACCAACTACGAGCAGTACTTC. It encodes CASSLEEGTNYEQYF.

The CDR3 DNA follows: TGTGCCAGCAGCTTCCCGGGACAGGGTAACCCTAACTATGGCTACACCTTC. It translates to CASSFPGQGNPNYGYTF. The gene calls are TRBV7-9 and TRBJ1-2; 9 nucleotides align to TRBD1. Trimming cost V 3 bases and J 0 bases; bases outside gene matches: 8. The germline gives CDR1 SEHNR, CDR2 FQNEAQ (reference sequence). The CDR3 runs 17 residues.

The chain uses TRBV14 and TRBJ2-5, with TRBD2 identical over 9 bases. Germline CDR1 and CDR2: SGHDN and FVKESK. With V trimmed by 1 base and J by 2 bases, 5 bases remained unmatched. This CDR3 has 16 amino acids. The CDR3 reads CASSQAYLAGQETQYF. The CDR3 DNA follows: TGTGCCAGCAGCCAAGCCTACCTAGCGGGGCAAGAGACCCAGTACTTC.

The chain combines TRBV14 with TRBJ1-3; possibly TRBD1 for D (6 bases). V lost 1 base and J lost 7, with 14 bases in between. The CDR3 extends over 15 amino acids. Germline V gene data show CDR1 as SGHDN and CDR2 as FVKESK. CDR3: CASSQAGQLGNTIYF. CDR3 coding DNA: TGTGCCAGCAGCCAAGCAGGACAGCTTGGGAACACCATATATTTT.

The gene calls are TRBV28 and TRBJ1-5; D gene unclear. The V and J ends lost 2 bases and 11 bases respectively, with 16 bases between them. The CDR3 length is 14 residues. Germline-derived CDR1 and CDR2 are MDHEN and SYDVKM. In DNA, the CDR3 is TGTGCCAGCAGTTTAAGTCCCGCGGAGGAGGCCCAGCATTTT. This translates into CASSLSPAEEAQHF.

This chain joins TRBV19 and TRBJ2-1; 9 bases align to TRBD1. This CDR3 region has 17 residues. With 5 bases clipped from V and 5 bases from J, the junction kept 13 bases outside the gene matches. The V gene's germline CDR1 is LNHDA and CDR2 SQIVND (reference sequence). CDR3 DNA: TGTGCCAGTAGTCTCGGGACAGGGACCGATTCCCACAATGAGCAGTTCTTC. Its translation is CASSLGTGTDSHNEQFF.